The rows below give T cell receptor beta chains drawn from one sample of a study of blood T cell repertoires in COVID-19. Data came from immunoSEQ multiplex PCR; TCRdb stores just in-frame clones and leaves some out. This table holds 15,000 to 20,000 clones, approximately 91% found once. Material: peripheral blood. Source of these receptors: a human donor in a cohort sampled during active COVID-19. Each CDR3 is given with its conserved first and last residue. D genes are given only for firm matches. Rows give clone size only sometimes, using once, few, many, or a class for an expanded clone.

D	J	length	V	size	DNA	CDR3
TRBD2	TRBJ2-4	17	TRBV6-1	-	TGTGCCAGCAGTGTTGGACTAGCGGGAGTAGCCAAAAACATTCAGTACTTC	CASSVGLAGVAKNIQYF
TRBD1	TRBJ2-3	12	TRBV7-9	-	TGTGCCAGCAGCTTGACAGGGGATACGCAGTATTTT	CASSLTGDTQYF
-	TRBJ1-3	12	TRBV7-8	-	TGTGCCAGCATCTCGTATGGAAACACCATATATTTT	CASISYGNTIYF
TRBD1	TRBJ1-3	13	TRBV6-5	once	TGTGCCAGTCAGGACAGGGATACTCACACCATATATTTT	CASQDRDTHTIYF
-	TRBJ1-1	16	TRBV25-1	-	TGTGCCAGCAGTGAAACCCGGACAGATAAAAACACTGAAGCTTTCTTT	CASSETRTDKNTEAFF
TRBD1	TRBJ1-5	17	TRBV19	-	TGTGCCAGTAATCGGGACAGGGGTCCCGGTAACAATCAGCCCCAGCATTTT	CASNRDRGPGNNQPQHF
TRBD2	TRBJ2-1	16	TRBV9	-	TGTGCCAGCAGCGCCCCCGGGACTAGCGGGAGCAGTGAGCAGTTCTTC	CASSAPGTSGSSEQFF
-	TRBJ1-2	12	TRBV7-9	few	TGTGCCAGCAGCTTTGGAGGGGATGGCTACACCTTC	CASSFGGDGYTF
-	TRBJ2-4	12	TRBV30	few	TGTGCCTGGGCGGAGGCCAAAAACATTCAGTACTTC	CAWAEAKNIQYF
-	TRBJ1-6	15	TRBV9	-	TGTGCCAGCAGTGCCACCGGGACAACTAATTCACCCCTCCACTTT	CASSATGTTNSPLHF
TRBD1	TRBJ1-1	16	TRBV28	-	TGTGCCAGCAGTCTCAGGACAGGAACATATCATCCTGAAGCTTTCTTT	CASSLRTGTYHPEAFF
TRBD2	TRBJ2-7	16	TRBV27	-	TGTGCCAGCGTCGGACTAGCGGGTCTACCTACGGTGGAGCAGTACTTC	CASVGLAGLPTVEQYF
TRBD2	TRBJ2-3	16	TRBV9	-	TGTGCCAGCAGCGTAGGGGCTAGCGGGGGGGCCGATACGCAGTATTTT	CASSVGASGGADTQYF
TRBD2	TRBJ2-5	15	TRBV19	-	TGTGCCAGTAGGGCCAGCGGGAGGGCAGGGGAGACCCAGTACTTC	CASRASGRAGETQYF
TRBD2	TRBJ2-1	16	TRBV2	-	TGTGCCAGCAGTGAAGCGTCTAGCGGATTCTACAATGAGCAGTTCTTC	CASSEASSGFYNEQFF
TRBD2	TRBJ2-5	17	TRBV4-2	-	TGTGCCAGCAGCGGACTAGCGGGAGGGCCAGTCGGTGAGACCCAGTACTTC	CASSGLAGGPVGETQYF
TRBD2	TRBJ2-2	16	TRBV19	-	TGTGCCAGTAGCGCCCCTAGCGGGGGAAACACCGGGGAGCTGTTTTTT	CASSAPSGGNTGELFF
TRBD2	TRBJ2-5	16	TRBV3-1/TRBV3-2	-	TGTGCCAGCAGCCGGCTGGGGCAGCGGGAGTCCCAGACCCAGTACTTC	CASSRLGQRESQTQYF
-	TRBJ1-5	15	TRBV3-1/TRBV3-2	-	TGTGCCAGCAGCCAAGATAGCCAGGGGCACTTCCCCCAGCATTTT	CASSQDSQGHFPQHF
-	TRBJ1-3	16	TRBV5-6	-	TGTGCCAGCAGCTTGGAACAGGGAGTCTCTGGAAACACCATATATTTT	CASSLEQGVSGNTIYF
TRBD1	TRBJ2-2	14	TRBV24-1	-	TGTGCCACAGGGACAGGGAGTATGACCGGGGAGCTGTTTTTT	CATGTGSMTGELFF
-	TRBJ2-1	11	TRBV15	few	TGTGCCACCTCCAGGGACAATGAGCAGTTCTTC	CATSRDNEQFF
TRBD1	TRBJ2-5	14	TRBV6-6	-	TGTGCCAGCAGCAAGACAGGGGGCGAGGAGACCCAGTACTTC	CASSKTGGEETQYF
-	TRBJ2-7	13	TRBV30	-	TGTGCCTGGAGTAGCCCCCAGGGTAGGGAGCAGTACTTC	CAWSSPQGREQYF
-	TRBJ2-3	14	TRBV5-1	-	TGCGCCAGCAGCCGGTCGACATCCACAGATACGCAGTATTTT	CASSRSTSTDTQYF
-	TRBJ2-1	14	TRBV7-3	-	TGTGCCAGCAGCTTACGCGCCGCGTACAATGAGCAGTTCTTC	CASSLRAAYNEQFF
-	TRBJ2-7	12	TRBV19	-	TGTGCCAGTAGTGCAGGGGCCTACGAGCAGTACTTC	CASSAGAYEQYF
-	TRBJ2-1	13	TRBV19	-	TGTGCCAGTATGGGCCTAAATAGTGGTGAGCAGTTCTTC	CASMGLNSGEQFF
-	TRBJ2-1	12	TRBV4-1	-	TGCGCCAGCAGCCTCAGGGATTATGAGCAGTTCTTC	CASSLRDYEQFF
TRBD2	TRBJ2-3	18	TRBV7-9	-	TGTGCCAGCAGCGCCCAACCCCTACTAGCGGGAGGGGTAGATACGCAGTATTTT	CASSAQPLLAGGVDTQYF
-	TRBJ2-7	11	TRBV6-5	few	TGTGCCAGCACCGCAGGGCACGAGCAGTACTTC	CASTAGHEQYF
-	TRBJ1-1	14	TRBV29-1	-	TGCAGCGTAAACTCGGGTGGTCGGGGAACTGAAGCTTTCTTT	CSVNSGGRGTEAFF
TRBD1	TRBJ1-1	15	TRBV5-1	few	TGCGCCAGCAGCTTGGCAGGGGGCGATAACACTGAAGCTTTCTTT	CASSLAGGDNTEAFF
-	TRBJ2-2	13	TRBV30	-	TGTGCCTGGAGGTACGCAGGGACCGGGGAGCTGTTTTTT	CAWRYAGTGELFF
TRBD2	TRBJ2-1	18	TRBV28	-	TGTGCCAGCAGCCCACCGTTTAGCGGGGGGCGGCCTTACAATGAGCAGTTCTTC	CASSPPFSGGRPYNEQFF
-	TRBJ1-6	18	TRBV9	once	TGTGCCAGCAGCGTAGTTCCTTCGGGGGACTCCTATAATTCACCCCTCCACTTT	CASSVVPSGDSYNSPLHF
-	TRBJ2-3	15	TRBV5-1	-	TGCGCCAGCAGCTTGGGCGGCGTCGTTATAGATACGCAGTATTTT	CASSLGGVVIDTQYF
-	TRBJ1-5	15	TRBV27	once	TGTGCCAGCAGTTTAATGGCAGTTAGCAATCAGCCCCAGCATTTT	CASSLMAVSNQPQHF
-	TRBJ1-2	14	TRBV7-3	once	TGTGCCAGCAGCAAAGGGGGAACTAACTATGGCTACACCTTC	CASSKGGTNYGYTF
-	TRBJ2-3	14	TRBV11-3	-	TGTGCCAGCTCCGAACAGGGTCCAGGAGATACGCAGTATTTT	CASSEQGPGDTQYF
TRBD1	TRBJ2-3	18	TRBV11-2	-	TGTGCCAGCAGCTCAAGGACAGGGGGCACTTTTTGGTCAGATACGCAGTATTTT	CASSSRTGGTFWSDTQYF
TRBD1	TRBJ1-4	15	TRBV9	-	TGTGCCAGCAGCGCCCGGGACAGGGGTGGTGAAAAACTGTTTTTT	CASSARDRGGEKLFF
TRBD1	TRBJ1-3	16	TRBV3-1/TRBV3-2	-	TGTGCCAGCAGCCAGGGACAGGGGGCTTTTGGAAACACCATATATTTT	CASSQGQGAFGNTIYF
TRBD2	TRBJ2-3	15	TRBV29-1	-	TGCAGCGTTGCCAGACCCCCGGGAGGTGCAGATACGCAGTATTTT	CSVARPPGGADTQYF
TRBD2	TRBJ2-1	15	TRBV5-1	-	TGCGCCAGCAGCCGTATAGCGGGAGGTGGCAATGAGCAGTTCTTC	CASSRIAGGGNEQFF
TRBD1	TRBJ1-1	16	TRBV18	-	TGTGCCAGCTCACCACCGGGGCAGGGGGCTTTCACTGAAGCTTTCTTT	CASSPPGQGAFTEAFF
TRBD1	TRBJ2-7	12	TRBV6-2/TRBV6-3	-	TGTGCCAGCAGTCATGGGACAGGGGAGCAGTACTTC	CASSHGTGEQYF
-	TRBJ1-6	14	TRBV7-3	-	TGTGCCAGCAGCTCACAGGGATTCGGATCACCCCTCCACTTT	CASSSQGFGSPLHF